A selection of T cell receptor beta chains follows, all from one sample in a study of cytomegalovirus exposure and HLA in healthy donors. Method: immunoSEQ multiplex PCR; TCRdb's copy keeps in-frame clones and lacks some. The data show 80,000 to 100,000 clones, around three fifths seen once. Sequences were obtained from PBMCs. The receptors derive from a woman aged 40 to 50 in good health and CMV-seropositive. CDR3s include the opening cysteine and the closing phenylalanine or tryptophan. Fields, in order: V gene, clone size, J gene, D gene, CDR3 DNA, CDR3 protein. D genes are given only for firm matches. The size entry is marked missing in some rows and otherwise reads once, few, many or a size class.

TRBV29-1	few	TRBJ1-2	TRBD1	TGCAGCGTTGCTAAGACAGGGTTAGCCAACGGCTACACCTTC	CSVAKTGLANGYTF
TRBV7-2	-	TRBJ2-5	TRBD2	TGTGCCAGCAGCATTAGCGGGAGGCCCGGGGAGACCCAGTACTTC	CASSISGRPGETQYF
TRBV10-1	few	TRBJ2-2	-	TGCGCCAGCAGTGAGTCGCAGATATCCGGGGAGCTGTTTTTT	CASSESQISGELFF
TRBV25-1	-	TRBJ1-1	-	TGTGCCAGCAGTGTCCGGGCTGAAGCTTTCTTT	CASSVRAEAFF
TRBV6-5	-	TRBJ2-2	-	TGTGCCAGCAGTTACTCACCGGGTTCGAACACCGGGGAGCTGTTTTTT	CASSYSPGSNTGELFF
TRBV6-1	-	TRBJ2-3	TRBD1	TGTGCCAGCAGACTCAGGGGGAATACAGATACGCAGTATTTT	CASRLRGNTDTQYF
TRBV19	once	TRBJ1-4	-	TGTGCCAGTAGGACCTACAGCCCTAAAAATGAAAAACTGTTTTTT	CASRTYSPKNEKLFF
TRBV15	few	TRBJ1-2	-	TGTGCCACCAGCATTCAAACCGGGAGCGCCTATGGCTACACCTTC	CATSIQTGSAYGYTF
TRBV9	-	TRBJ2-3	TRBD2	TGTGCCAGCAGCGTAGCGCGGGAGGAAGGGACAGATACGCAGTATTTT	CASSVAREEGTDTQYF
TRBV6-1	-	TRBJ1-1	-	TGTGCCAGCAGTGTGTTTATGACAAGTGGGACTGAAGCTTTCTTT	CASSVFMTSGTEAFF
TRBV2	-	TRBJ2-1	-	TGTGCCAGCAACGAAGTCACTACGAGTAGTGAGCAGTTCTTC	CASNEVTTSSEQFF
TRBV5-1	few	TRBJ2-6	-	TGCGCCAGCAGCTTGGGGGGGGGCGGATCTGGGGCCAACGTCCTGACTTTC	CASSLGGGGSGANVLTF
TRBV28	-	TRBJ2-1	TRBD2	TGTGCCAGCAGTTCCCTAGCGGGAAGCAATAATGAGCAGTTCTTC	CASSSLAGSNNEQFF
TRBV4-3	few	TRBJ1-1	-	TGCGCCAGCAGCACCCGGACAGACATGAACACTGAAGCTTTCTTT	CASSTRTDMNTEAFF
TRBV18	once	TRBJ1-1	-	TGTGCCAGCTCAAGGGACACCAACACTGAAGCTTTCTTT	CASSRDTNTEAFF